The 10 T cell receptor beta chains below were found in one sample sequenced in a study of cytomegalovirus exposure and HLA in healthy donors. The PCR ran on 60 Vbeta and 13 Jbeta primers. Some clones are missing from TCRdb's copy, which holds only in-frame ones; the method was immunoSEQ multiplex PCR. Here the sample spans 150,000 to 200,000 clones, roughly four fifths being singletons. The sequencing input was PBMCs. The receptors were gathered from a man aged 25 to 45 in good health and CMV-seronegative.

This chain links TRBV4-1 with TRBJ2-3; 12 bases are a match to TRBD2. Germline V gene data show CDR1 as MGHRA and CDR2 as YSYEKL. CDR3 length equals 16 residues. Trimming at V came to 0 bases and at J to 7 bases, leaving 5 bases not matched to a gene. The CDR3 spells CASSQDLLAGGYTQYF. The CDR3 DNA reads TGCGCCAGCAGCCAAGATCTACTAGCGGGAGGATATACGCAGTATTTT.

The rearrangement links TRBV28 to TRBJ2-7; no reliable D call. V lost 2 bases and J lost 3, with 8 bases in between. Germline loops: CDR1 MDHEN, CDR2 SYDVKM. This CDR3 comprises 13 residues. CDR3 coding DNA: TGTGCCAGCAGTTTAAACCGGTACTACGAGCAGTACTTC. Its translation: CASSLNRYYEQYF.

This clone turned up a few times. This chain joins TRBV4-1 and TRBJ1-1; D may be TRBD1 (5 bases). The CDR3 spans 15 residues. Per the germline V gene, CDR1 is MGHRA and CDR2 is YSYEKL. V shed 5 bases and J shed 5 bases, with 18 bases lying between them. This CDR3 is CASSTDRDSRTEAFF. CDR3 sequence (DNA): TGCGCCAGCAGCACCGACCGGGACTCGAGGACTGAAGCTTTCTTT.

The chain has TRBV28 and TRBJ2-1; TRBD2 is a possible D gene (6 bases). The germline V gene has CDR1 MDHEN and CDR2 SYDVKM. CDR3 length: 13 amino acids. Trimming stripped 6 bases from V and 6 bases from J, with 12 bases between. The CDR3 sequence is CASRLTRINEQFF. The DNA for the CDR3 is TGTGCCAGCAGACTGACTAGAATCAATGAGCAGTTCTTC.

The chain is built from TRBV2 and TRBJ2-3; 9 positions match TRBD2. The junction had 7 bases not matched to a gene; V was cut back by 6 bases and J by 3 bases. Germline CDR1 reads SNHLY; CDR2 reads FYNNEI. This CDR3 contains 15 residues. Here the CDR3 reads CASSVGSGSTDTQYF. CDR3 nucleotides: TGTGCCAGCAGCGTGGGTAGCGGGAGTACAGATACGCAGTATTTT.

This rearrangement joins TRBV19 to TRBJ1-2; TRBD1 might be the D (5 bases). V was cut by 4 bases and J by 1 base, with 7 bases left in between. The CDR3 is 13 amino acids. The V gene's germline CDR1 is LNHDA and CDR2 SQIVND (reference sequence). This CDR3 is CASSSRDNYGYTF. The CDR3 bases are TGTGCCAGTAGTAGCAGGGATAACTATGGCTACACCTTC.

V and J are TRBV27 and TRBJ2-2; 9 bases are a match to TRBD2. CDR3 length: 14 amino acids. The junction had 7 bases not matched to a gene; V was cut back by 5 bases and J by 9 bases. The V gene's germline CDR1 is MNHEY and CDR2 SMNVEV (reference sequence). This CDR3 is CASSSLAGVRELFF. In DNA form, the CDR3 reads TGTGCCAGCAGTAGCTTAGCGGGAGTGAGGGAGCTGTTTTTT.

V and J are TRBV7-3 and TRBJ2-3; D gene ambiguous. Trimming took off 5 bases at V and 5 bases at J, with 11 bases between the two ends. The CDR3 covers 13 residues. Germline V gives CDR1 SGHTA, CDR2 FQGTGA. CDR3 nucleotides: TGTGCCAGCAGCCCGGTAGTCGGAGATACGCAGTATTTT. Translation: CASSPVVGDTQYF.

The V gene is TRBV2, the J gene TRBJ2-5; maybe TRBD1 (5 bases). CDR1 and CDR2 (germline): SNHLY, FYNNEI. V lost 3 bases and J lost 4, with 15 bases in between. The CDR3 is 15 amino acids. The CDR3 DNA sequence: TGTGCCAGCAGTGAGAAAAGTCAAACAGGAGAGACCCAGTACTTC. Translation gives CASSEKSQTGETQYF.

This clone was picked up one time. CDR3 region: CASSVVSGGLNTGELFF. CDR3 DNA sequence: TGTGCCAGCAGCGTAGTTAGCGGGGGACTGAACACCGGGGAGCTGTTTTTT. This rearrangement joins TRBV9 to TRBJ2-2; 9 bases are a match to TRBD2. The length of the CDR3 is 17 residues. Germline V gene sequence: CDR1 SGDLS, CDR2 YYNGEE. The trim removed 0 bases at V and 1 base at J, leaving 4 bases unmatched.